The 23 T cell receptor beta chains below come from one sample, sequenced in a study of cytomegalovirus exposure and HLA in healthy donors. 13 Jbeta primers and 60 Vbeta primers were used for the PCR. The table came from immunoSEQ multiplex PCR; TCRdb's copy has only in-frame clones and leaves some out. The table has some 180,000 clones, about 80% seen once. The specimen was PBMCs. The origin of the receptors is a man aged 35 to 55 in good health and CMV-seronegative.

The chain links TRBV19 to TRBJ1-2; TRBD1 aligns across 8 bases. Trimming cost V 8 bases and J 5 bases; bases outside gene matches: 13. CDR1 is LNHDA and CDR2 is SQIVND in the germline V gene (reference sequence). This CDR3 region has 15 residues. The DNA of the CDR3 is TGTGCCAGTCTTACACCGGGACAGGCGTTTTATGGCTACACCTTC. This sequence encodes CASLTPGQAFYGYTF. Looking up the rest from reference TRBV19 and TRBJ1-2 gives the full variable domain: DGGITQSPKYLFRKEGQNVTLSCEQNLNHDAMYWYRQDPGQGLRLIYYSQIVNDFQKGDIAEGYSVSREKKESFPLTVTSAQKNPTAFYLCASLTPGQAFYGYTFGSGTRLTVV.

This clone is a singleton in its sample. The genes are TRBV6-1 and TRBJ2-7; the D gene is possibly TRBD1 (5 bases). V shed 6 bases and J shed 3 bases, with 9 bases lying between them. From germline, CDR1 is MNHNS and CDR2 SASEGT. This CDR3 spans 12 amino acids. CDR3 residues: CASSWQGYEQYF. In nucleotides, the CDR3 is TGTGCCAGCAGCTGGCAGGGCTACGAGCAGTACTTC.

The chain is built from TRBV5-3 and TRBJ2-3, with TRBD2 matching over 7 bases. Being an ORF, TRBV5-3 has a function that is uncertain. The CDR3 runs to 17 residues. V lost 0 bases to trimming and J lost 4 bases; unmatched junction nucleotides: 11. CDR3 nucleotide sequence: TGTGCCAGAAGCTTGGTTCTGGCGGGGGTGGGTGCAGATACGCAGTATTTT. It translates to CARSLVLAGVGADTQYF.

In DNA form, the CDR3 reads TGTGCCAGCTCACTTGGGGACAGGGGTAACACTGAAGCTTTCTTT. Residues: CASSLGDRGNTEAFF. The chain has TRBV18 and TRBJ1-1, with 10 bases matching TRBD1. CDR3 length: 15 residues. V shed 4 bases and J 2 bases; nucleotides not matched to a gene: 4. CDR1 and CDR2 (germline): KGHSH, LQKENI. The full variable domain, in which reference TRBV18 and TRBJ1-1 provide the parts outside the CDR3, is NAGVMQNPRHLVRRRGQEARLRCSPMKGHSHVYWYRQLPEEGLKFMVYLQKENIIDESGMPKERFSAEFPKEGPSILRIQQVVRGDSAAYFCASSLGDRGNTEAFFGQGTRLTVV.

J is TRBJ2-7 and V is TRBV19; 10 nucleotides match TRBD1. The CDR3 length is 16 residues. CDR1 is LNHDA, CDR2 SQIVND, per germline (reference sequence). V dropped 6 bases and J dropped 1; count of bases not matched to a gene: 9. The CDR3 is CASSRPGTGVSYEQYF. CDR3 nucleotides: TGTGCCAGTAGCAGGCCGGGGACAGGGGTTTCCTACGAGCAGTACTTC.

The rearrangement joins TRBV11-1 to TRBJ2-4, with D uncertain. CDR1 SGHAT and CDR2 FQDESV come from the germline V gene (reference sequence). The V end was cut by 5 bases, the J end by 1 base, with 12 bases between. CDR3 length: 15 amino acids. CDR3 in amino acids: CASSRTSGAKNIQYF. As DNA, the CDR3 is TGTGCCAGCAGCCGTACCTCCGGGGCCAAAAACATTCAGTACTTC.

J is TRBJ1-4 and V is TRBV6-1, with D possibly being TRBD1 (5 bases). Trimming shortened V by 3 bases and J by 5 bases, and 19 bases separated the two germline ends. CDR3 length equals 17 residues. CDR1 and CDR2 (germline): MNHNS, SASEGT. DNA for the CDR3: TGTGCCAGCAGTGACCAAGGAAGAAGGGGCCTCAATGAAAAACTGTTTTTT. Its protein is CASSDQGRRGLNEKLFF.

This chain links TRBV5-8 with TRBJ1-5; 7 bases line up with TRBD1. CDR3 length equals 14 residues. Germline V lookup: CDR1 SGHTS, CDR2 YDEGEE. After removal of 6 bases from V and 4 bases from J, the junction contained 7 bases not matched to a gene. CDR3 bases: TGTGCCAGCATTCCCCAGGGGGAGAATCAGCCCCAGCATTTT. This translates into CASIPQGENQPQHF.

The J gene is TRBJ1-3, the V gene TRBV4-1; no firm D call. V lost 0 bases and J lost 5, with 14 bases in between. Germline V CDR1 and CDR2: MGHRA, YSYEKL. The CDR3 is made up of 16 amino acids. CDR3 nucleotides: TGCGCCAGCAGCCAAGATAGACTGAGGGAAAGAAACACCATATATTTT. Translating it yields CASSQDRLRERNTIYF.

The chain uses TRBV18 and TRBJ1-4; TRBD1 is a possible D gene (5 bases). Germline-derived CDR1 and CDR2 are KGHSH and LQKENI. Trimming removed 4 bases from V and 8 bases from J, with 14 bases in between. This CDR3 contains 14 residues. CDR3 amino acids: CASSRIGVGEKLFF. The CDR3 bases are TGTGCCAGCTCACGGATAGGGGTCGGAGAAAAACTGTTTTTT. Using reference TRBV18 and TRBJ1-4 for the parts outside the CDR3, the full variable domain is NAGVMQNPRHLVRRRGQEARLRCSPMKGHSHVYWYRQLPEEGLKFMVYLQKENIIDESGMPKERFSAEFPKEGPSILRIQQVVRGDSAAYFCASSRIGVGEKLFFGSGTQLSVL.

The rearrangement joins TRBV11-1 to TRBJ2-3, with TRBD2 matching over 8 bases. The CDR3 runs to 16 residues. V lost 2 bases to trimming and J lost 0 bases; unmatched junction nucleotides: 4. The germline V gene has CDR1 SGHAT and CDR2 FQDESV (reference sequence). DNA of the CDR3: TGTGCCAGCAGCTTAAATAGCGGGGCAAGCACAGATACGCAGTATTTT. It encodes CASSLNSGASTDTQYF.

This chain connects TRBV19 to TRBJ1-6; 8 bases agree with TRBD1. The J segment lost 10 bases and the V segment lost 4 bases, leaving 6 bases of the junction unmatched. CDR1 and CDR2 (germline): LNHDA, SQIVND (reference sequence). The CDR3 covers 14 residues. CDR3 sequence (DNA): TGTGCCAGTAGTAACGACAGGGGTGGCTCACCCCTCCACTTT. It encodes CASSNDRGGSPLHF.

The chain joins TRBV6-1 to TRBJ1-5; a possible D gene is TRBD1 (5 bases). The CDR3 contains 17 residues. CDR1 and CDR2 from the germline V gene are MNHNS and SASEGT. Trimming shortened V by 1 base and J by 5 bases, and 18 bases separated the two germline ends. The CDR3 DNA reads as TGTGCCAGCAGTGAAGTTCTGGCCAGGGTAAAAGATCAGCCCCAGCATTTT. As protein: CASSEVLARVKDQPQHF.

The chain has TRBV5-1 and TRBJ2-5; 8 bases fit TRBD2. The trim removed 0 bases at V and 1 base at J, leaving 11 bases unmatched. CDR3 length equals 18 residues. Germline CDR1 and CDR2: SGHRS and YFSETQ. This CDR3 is CASSLGVAGSGGQETQYF. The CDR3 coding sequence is TGCGCCAGCAGCTTGGGGGTAGCGGGATCTGGTGGCCAAGAGACCCAGTACTTC.

The CDR3 bases are TGTGCCAGCAGCTTGGAGGGGTCCACAGATACGCAGTATTTT. The encoded protein is CASSLEGSTDTQYF. The gene calls are TRBV5-4 and TRBJ2-3; D might be TRBD1 (5 bases). Germline values: CDR1 SGHNT, CDR2 YYREEE (reference sequence). The CDR3 is 14 amino acids. The germline V and J ends were trimmed by 0 bases and 2 bases, with 7 bases remaining between them.

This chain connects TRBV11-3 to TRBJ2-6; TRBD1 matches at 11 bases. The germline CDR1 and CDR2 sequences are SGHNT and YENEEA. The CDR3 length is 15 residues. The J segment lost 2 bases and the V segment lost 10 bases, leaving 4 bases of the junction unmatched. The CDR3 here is CATRTGGTGANVLTF. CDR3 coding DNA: TGTGCCACCCGGACAGGGGGCACTGGGGCCAACGTCCTGACTTTC.

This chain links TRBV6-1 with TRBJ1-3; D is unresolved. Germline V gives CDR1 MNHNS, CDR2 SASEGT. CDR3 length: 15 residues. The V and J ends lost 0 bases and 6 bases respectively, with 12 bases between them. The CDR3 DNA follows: TGTGCCAGCAGTGAAGCCTCCGGGGAGGCAAACACCATATATTTT. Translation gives CASSEASGEANTIYF.

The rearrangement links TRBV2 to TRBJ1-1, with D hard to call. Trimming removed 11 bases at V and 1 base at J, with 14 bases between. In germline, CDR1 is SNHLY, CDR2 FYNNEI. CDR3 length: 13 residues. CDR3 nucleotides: TGTGCCCAGGCGTATACCCAGAACACTGAAGCTTTCTTT. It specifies CAQAYTQNTEAFF.

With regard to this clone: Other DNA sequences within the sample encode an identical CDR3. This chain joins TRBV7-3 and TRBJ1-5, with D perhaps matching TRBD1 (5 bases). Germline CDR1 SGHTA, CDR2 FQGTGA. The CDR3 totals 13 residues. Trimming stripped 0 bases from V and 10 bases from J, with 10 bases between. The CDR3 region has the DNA TGTGCCAGCAGCTTAACATCGGGGGATCCCCAGCATTTT. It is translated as CASSLTSGDPQHF.

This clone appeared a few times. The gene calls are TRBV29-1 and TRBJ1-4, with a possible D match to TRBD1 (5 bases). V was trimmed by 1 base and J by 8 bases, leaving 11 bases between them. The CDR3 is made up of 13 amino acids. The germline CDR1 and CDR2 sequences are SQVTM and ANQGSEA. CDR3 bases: TGCAGCGTTGAAGGTCCTTGGGGCGAAAAACTGTTTTTT. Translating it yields CSVEGPWGEKLFF. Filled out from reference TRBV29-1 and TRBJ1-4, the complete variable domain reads SAVISQKPSRDICQRGTSLTIQCQVDSQVTMMFWYRQQPGQSLTLIATANQGSEATYESGFVIDKFPISRPNLTFSTLTVSNMSPEDSSIYLCSVEGPWGEKLFFGSGTQLSVL.

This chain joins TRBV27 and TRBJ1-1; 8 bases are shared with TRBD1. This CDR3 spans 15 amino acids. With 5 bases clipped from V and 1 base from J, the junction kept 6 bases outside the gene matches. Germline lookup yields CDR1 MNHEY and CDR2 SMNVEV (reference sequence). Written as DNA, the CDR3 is TGTGCCAGCAGTCCCTCGACAGGGGCGAACACTGAAGCTTTCTTT. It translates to CASSPSTGANTEAFF.

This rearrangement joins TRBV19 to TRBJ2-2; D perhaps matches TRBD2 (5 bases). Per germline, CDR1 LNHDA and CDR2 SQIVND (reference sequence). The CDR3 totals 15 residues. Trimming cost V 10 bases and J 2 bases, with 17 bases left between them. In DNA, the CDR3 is TGTGCCACCAGAGAGGGCTATCCAAACACCGGGGAGCTGTTTTTT. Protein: CATREGYPNTGELFF.

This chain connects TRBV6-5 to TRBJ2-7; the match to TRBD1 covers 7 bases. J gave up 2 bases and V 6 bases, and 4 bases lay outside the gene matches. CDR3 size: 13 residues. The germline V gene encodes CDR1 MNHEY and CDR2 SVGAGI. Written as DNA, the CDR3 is TGTGCCAGCAGCGCGACAGGGACCTACGAGCAGTACTTC. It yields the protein CASSATGTYEQYF.